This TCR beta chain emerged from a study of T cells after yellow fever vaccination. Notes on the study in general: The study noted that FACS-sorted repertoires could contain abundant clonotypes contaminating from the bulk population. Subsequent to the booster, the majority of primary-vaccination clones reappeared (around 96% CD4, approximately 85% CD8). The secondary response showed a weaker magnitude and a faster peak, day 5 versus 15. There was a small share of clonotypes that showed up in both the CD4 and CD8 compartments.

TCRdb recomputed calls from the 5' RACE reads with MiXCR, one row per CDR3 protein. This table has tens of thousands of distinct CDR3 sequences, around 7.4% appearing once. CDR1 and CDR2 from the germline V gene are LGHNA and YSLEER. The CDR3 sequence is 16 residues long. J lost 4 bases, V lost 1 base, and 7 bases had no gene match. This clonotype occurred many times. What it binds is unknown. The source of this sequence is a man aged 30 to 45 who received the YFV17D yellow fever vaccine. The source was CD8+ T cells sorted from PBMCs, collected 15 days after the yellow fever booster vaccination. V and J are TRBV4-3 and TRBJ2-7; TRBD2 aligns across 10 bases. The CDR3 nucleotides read TGCGCCAGCAGCCAAGCGTTTTTAGCGGGAGGTTACGAGCAGTACTTC. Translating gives CASSQAFLAGGYEQYF.